This is a list of T cell receptor beta chains from one sample in a study of early stage breast cancer tumors. Assay used: immunoSEQ multiplex PCR; TCRdb lists only in-frame clones, some missing. The sample has about 5,100 clones; roughly 72% are singletons. Sample: breast tumor tissue. These receptors originate from a person in their sixties with breast cancer. CDR3s include the opening cysteine and the closing phenylalanine or tryptophan. Each record gives: J gene, D gene, CDR3 length, clone size, V gene, CDR3 DNA, CDR3 protein. A D gene is named only where the DNA matches it firmly. Rows give clone size only sometimes, using once, few, many, or a class for an expanded clone.

J: TRBJ2-1; D: -; length: 16; size: -; V: TRBV7-2; DNA: TGTGCCAGCAGCTTAAACCCACCGGGCACCTACAATGAGCAGTTCTTC; CDR3: CASSLNPPGTYNEQFF
J: TRBJ2-3; D: -; length: 15; size: -; V: TRBV25-1; DNA: TGTGCCAGCAGTGATCCCAAGGCTAGCACAGATACGCAGTATTTT; CDR3: CASSDPKASTDTQYF
J: TRBJ2-2; D: -; length: 13; size: -; V: TRBV6-5; DNA: TGTGCCAGCAGTGGTGCCCGGAACGGGGAGCTGTTTTTT; CDR3: CASSGARNGELFF
J: TRBJ1-6; D: -; length: 18; size: -; V: TRBV28; DNA: TGTGCCAGCAGTTTATACGCTATTAATGAGGGTGTGAATTCACCCCTCCACTTT; CDR3: CASSLYAINEGVNSPLHF
J: TRBJ2-1; D: TRBD2; length: 12; size: -; V: TRBV10-3; DNA: TGTGCCATCAGTGAGGGAAGCGGGACGCAGTTCTTC; CDR3: CAISEGSGTQFF
J: TRBJ2-7; D: TRBD1; length: 14; size: -; V: TRBV19; DNA: TGTGCCAGTAGTCTCGGGACAGGCATCAACGAGCAGTACTTC; CDR3: CASSLGTGINEQYF
J: TRBJ2-5; D: TRBD1; length: 16; size: -; V: TRBV6-6; DNA: TGTGCCAGCAGGATAGGGGGGTGGGGACAGGAGGAGACCCAGTACTTC; CDR3: CASRIGGWGQEETQYF
J: TRBJ1-5; D: -; length: 20; size: -; V: TRBV28; DNA: TGTGCCAGCAGTCCAACTCTAAAGATGTGGGGACGACACAGCAATCAGCCCCAGCATTTT; CDR3: CASSPTLKMWGRHSNQPQHF
J: TRBJ2-3; D: -; length: 15; size: -; V: TRBV7-9; DNA: TGTGCCAGCAGCGGGGCCGACAGAACCACAGATACGCAGTATTTT; CDR3: CASSGADRTTDTQYF
J: TRBJ2-1; D: TRBD1; length: 16; size: -; V: TRBV2; DNA: TGTGCCAGCAGTTTAGAGGCGGGACAGGGAAGGAATGAGCAGTTCTTC; CDR3: CASSLEAGQGRNEQFF
J: TRBJ2-7; D: -; length: 14; size: -; V: TRBV6-1; DNA: TGTGCCAGCAGTGAATATCAGGAGCCCTACGAGCAGTACTTC; CDR3: CASSEYQEPYEQYF
J: TRBJ2-1; D: -; length: 16; size: -; V: TRBV9; DNA: TGTGCCAGCAGCTACAGGGCCGGGGGGCCATACAATGAGCAGTTCTTC; CDR3: CASSYRAGGPYNEQFF
J: TRBJ2-2; D: -; length: 12; size: once; V: TRBV9; DNA: TGTGCCAGCAGCGATAACACCGGGGAGCTGTTTTTT; CDR3: CASSDNTGELFF
J: TRBJ2-5; D: TRBD2; length: 16; size: few; V: TRBV6-1; DNA: TGTGCCAGCAGTGCCCTAGCGGGGGCATCCCAAGAGACCCAGTACTTC; CDR3: CASSALAGASQETQYF
J: TRBJ1-6; D: -; length: 15; size: few; V: TRBV5-4; DNA: TGTGCCAGCAGCTCCGGACAGCTTATCAATTCACCCCTCCACTTT; CDR3: CASSSGQLINSPLHF
J: TRBJ1-3; D: -; length: 14; size: few; V: TRBV2; DNA: TGTGCCAGCAGTCCTCGGACAGCCGGAAACACCATATATTTT; CDR3: CASSPRTAGNTIYF
J: TRBJ2-6; D: -; length: 14; size: once; V: TRBV19; DNA: TGTGCCAGTAGTATGAGCTCTGGGGCCAACGTCCTGACTTTC; CDR3: CASSMSSGANVLTF
J: TRBJ1-1; D: -; length: 13; size: -; V: TRBV10-1; DNA: TGCGCCAGCAGTGAGGTAGGGGACACTGAAGCTTTCTTT; CDR3: CASSEVGDTEAFF
J: TRBJ2-2; D: -; length: 12; size: -; V: TRBV9; DNA: TGTGCCAGCAGCGTTCGCACCGGGGAGCTGTTTTTT; CDR3: CASSVRTGELFF
J: TRBJ1-1; D: TRBD1; length: 13; size: -; V: TRBV7-2; DNA: TGTGCCAGCAGCTTAGAGAACAGGGGACGTCCTTTCTTT; CDR3: CASSLENRGRPFF
J: TRBJ2-4; D: TRBD1; length: 21; size: -; V: TRBV9; DNA: TGTGCCAGCAGCGTAGGCCTCCGCTCTGGACAGGGGATACTAGCCAAAAACATTCAGTACTTC; CDR3: CASSVGLRSGQGILAKNIQYF
J: TRBJ2-1; D: -; length: 15; size: -; V: TRBV21-1; DNA: TGTGCCAGCAGCCGCCTCGCGGGGCTAGGGAGGGAGCAGTTCTTC; CDR3: CASSRLAGLGREQFF
J: TRBJ1-1; D: TRBD1; length: 15; size: -; V: TRBV5-4; DNA: TGTGCCAGCAGCCCAGTACAGGGGCCGTCTTCCGAAGCTTTCTTT; CDR3: CASSPVQGPSSEAFF
J: TRBJ2-7; D: TRBD1; length: 15; size: -; V: TRBV30; DNA: TGTGCCTCCGTTCCCGGGACAGGGAACTCCTACGAGCAGTACTTC; CDR3: CASVPGTGNSYEQYF
J: TRBJ2-3; D: TRBD2; length: 15; size: -; V: TRBV5-8; DNA: TGTGCCAGCAGCTCCGGGACTAGCGGGACCCATACGCAGTATTTT; CDR3: CASSSGTSGTHTQYF
J: TRBJ1-6; D: -; length: 13; size: -; V: TRBV2; DNA: TGTGCCAGCGTCGAGGAACAGGGTTCACCCCTCCACTTT; CDR3: CASVEEQGSPLHF
J: TRBJ2-7; D: -; length: 15; size: -; V: TRBV7-2; DNA: TGTGCCAGCACCCCCCTGCTCGGGGGCACCTACGAGCAGTACTTC; CDR3: CASTPLLGGTYEQYF
J: TRBJ1-2; D: -; length: 11; size: -; V: TRBV6-5; DNA: TGTGCCAGCAAGGGGGTCGCCGGCTACACCTTC; CDR3: CASKGVAGYTF
J: TRBJ2-7; D: -; length: 14; size: -; V: TRBV11-2; DNA: TGTGCCAGCAGCCGGGCCGGGACCGTATACGAGCAGTACTTC; CDR3: CASSRAGTVYEQYF
J: TRBJ1-2; D: TRBD1; length: 16; size: few; V: TRBV28; DNA: TGTGCCAGCAGTTTAGCCTCCGGGACAGCTAACTATGGCTACACCTTC; CDR3: CASSLASGTANYGYTF
J: TRBJ2-7; D: -; length: 16; size: -; V: TRBV21-1; DNA: TGTGCCAGCAGCATCCCGGGACAGGGTTACCGTGGGGAGCAGTACTTC; CDR3: CASSIPGQGYRGEQYF
J: TRBJ2-2; D: -; length: 14; size: -; V: TRBV6-5; DNA: TGTGCCAGCAGCTCCGGACTTTTCTCTGGGGAGCTGTTTTTT; CDR3: CASSSGLFSGELFF
J: TRBJ2-7; D: TRBD1; length: 14; size: -; V: TRBV5-8; DNA: TGTGCCAGCAGGGCACGGGACAGGGCGGACGAGCAGTACTTC; CDR3: CASRARDRADEQYF
J: TRBJ2-1; D: TRBD1; length: 14; size: -; V: TRBV6-5; DNA: TGTGCCAGCAGTGGGGACAGTTCCTACAATGAGCAGTTCTTC; CDR3: CASSGDSSYNEQFF
J: TRBJ2-5; D: -; length: 15; size: once; V: TRBV5-1; DNA: TGCGCCAGCAGCTTGGGGCGCGGACAGAAGGAGACCCAGTACTTC; CDR3: CASSLGRGQKETQYF
J: TRBJ2-6; D: -; length: 14; size: -; V: TRBV4-3; DNA: TGCGCCAGCAGCCTCCTCTCTGGGGCCAACGTCCTGACTTTC; CDR3: CASSLLSGANVLTF
J: TRBJ2-1; D: -; length: 14; size: -; V: TRBV6-4; DNA: TGTGCCAGCAGTGACGGGCAAGACTACAATGAGCAGTTCTTC; CDR3: CASSDGQDYNEQFF
J: TRBJ1-5; D: -; length: 12; size: -; V: TRBV30; DNA: TGTGCCTGGAGTGCCCCCCCGGGACCCCAGCATTTT; CDR3: CAWSAPPGPQHF
J: TRBJ2-2; D: -; length: 14; size: few; V: TRBV15; DNA: TGTGCCACCAGCAGAGGGGAGGGGGCCGGGGAGCTGTTTTTT; CDR3: CATSRGEGAGELFF
J: TRBJ2-7; D: -; length: 15; size: -; V: TRBV6-1; DNA: TGTGCCAGCAGTGAATTTACAGTGGGGTCGTACGAGCAGTACTTC; CDR3: CASSEFTVGSYEQYF
J: TRBJ2-2; D: -; length: 14; size: -; V: TRBV9; DNA: TGTGCCAGCAGCTTTTCAGAGGTTGGCGGGGAGCTGTTTTTT; CDR3: CASSFSEVGGELFF
J: TRBJ2-5; D: -; length: 12; size: -; V: TRBV2; DNA: TGTGCCAGCAGTGAAGCGGTGGAGACCCAGTACTTC; CDR3: CASSEAVETQYF
J: TRBJ2-1; D: -; length: 14; size: once; V: TRBV7-2; DNA: TGTGCCAGCAGCCTCTTACTAAGCAGCGATGAGCAGTTCTTC; CDR3: CASSLLLSSDEQFF
J: TRBJ1-4; D: TRBD1; length: 14; size: -; V: TRBV2; DNA: TGTGCCAGCAGTAACAGGGGGCTGGATGAAAAACTGTTTTTT; CDR3: CASSNRGLDEKLFF
J: TRBJ2-3; D: TRBD2; length: 15; size: -; V: TRBV6-4; DNA: TGTGCCAGCAGTGACCTAGCGGGGGCCACAGATACGCAGTATTTT; CDR3: CASSDLAGATDTQYF
J: TRBJ1-4; D: -; length: 15; size: -; V: TRBV5-1; DNA: TGCGCCAGCAGCTTGATCGGGGGGACTAATGAAAAACTGTTTTTT; CDR3: CASSLIGGTNEKLFF
J: TRBJ1-4; D: -; length: 14; size: -; V: TRBV6-5; DNA: TGTGCCAGCAGCCAGGGGTCGCCTAATGAAAAACTGTTTTTT; CDR3: CASSQGSPNEKLFF
J: TRBJ2-5; D: -; length: 12; size: -; V: TRBV5-4; DNA: TGTGCCAGCAGCTTGGGTCCCTCGACCCAGTACTTC; CDR3: CASSLGPSTQYF
J: TRBJ2-1; D: -; length: 14; size: once; V: TRBV5-1; DNA: TGCGCCAGCGCTACATTATGGGCCTACAATGAGCAGTTCTTC; CDR3: CASATLWAYNEQFF
J: TRBJ1-5; D: -; length: 17; size: -; V: TRBV4-2; DNA: TGTGCCAGCAGCTCCCCCCATCGAGCAGCCTACAATCAGCCCCAGCATTTT; CDR3: CASSSPHRAAYNQPQHF
J: TRBJ1-1; D: TRBD1; length: 13; size: -; V: TRBV6-1; DNA: TGTGCCAGCAGCCAAACACAGGGGTCTGAAGCTTTCTTT; CDR3: CASSQTQGSEAFF